This record concerns one T cell receptor beta chain sequence. Its antigen is not identified. This entry is derived from a study of Ad26.COV2.S vaccination and SARS-CoV-2 variants. Study at large: Ad26.COV2.S arm of COV1001 included the donor. Recipients of Ad26.COV2.S got it intramuscularly, once or twice 56 days apart. Findings of the study overall: It is possible that the TCR breadth and depth analyses underestimated the total T cell responses.

Treatment in this sample: over 15 received Ad26.COV2.S at low or high dose, single or two shots; roughly 5 received placebo; per-sample allocation not given. The study sampled participants on day 63 after the first vaccine or placebo injection. V lost 3 bases, J lost 8 bases, and 15 bases lay in between. Germline V lookup: CDR1 SGHRS, CDR2 YFSETQ. The CDR3 is 14 residues long. The assay was immunoSEQ multiplex PCR, and TCRdb's table has in-frame clones only and misses some. The sample shows some 390,000 clones, about nine tenths of them seen only once. The sequenced sample was peripheral blood, obtained in a trial of Ad26.COV2.S vaccine versus placebo. The genes are TRBV5-1 and TRBJ2-1; TRBD1 is a possible D gene (5 bases). This clonotype was sampled from a person aged 18-65 years who received the Ad26.COV2.S COVID-19 vaccine or a placebo. The CDR3 protein is CASSSQAGMDEQFF. The CDR3 DNA reads as TGCGCCAGCAGCTCTCAGGCAGGGATGGATGAGCAGTTCTTC.